This T cell receptor beta chain was documented in a study of early T cells in non-severe SARS-CoV-2 infection listed by TCRdb under 2021. Context from the whole study: TCR sequencing used bulk RNA from unsorted whole blood, so alpha and beta chains could not be paired. Study-wide conclusions, independent of this receptor: VDJdb matching was skewed toward anti-spike CD8 responses, so virus-specific expansions were likely underestimated and private and CD4 specificities were missed.

Set within a cohort of healthcare workers in London, UK, this nested case-control study involved weekly PCR testing of nasopharyngeal swabs along with blood sampling. Healthcare workers were recruited during the week of the UK lockdown, between 23 and 31 March 2020, and followed weekly for up to about 15 weeks. Preparation of the library involved 5' RACE. TCRdb names NextSeq 500 as the instrument used. To correct for sequencing error and PCR bias, the TCR library protocol tagged individual cDNA molecules with unique molecular identifiers. Both TCR alpha and beta chains were sequenced, and tight co-correlation was observed between alpha and beta sequence abundances in each sample. Concerning the study's data processing: Decombinator V4 was used to annotate the V gene, J gene and CDR3 of the TCR sequences. Expanded TCRs were defined as changing significantly between any two time points under a Poisson model with p below 0.0001. TCR abundances were normalised to the total number of TCRs sequenced per sample and were expressed as counts per million. MAIT TCRs were defined by TRAV1-2 paired with TRAJ12, TRAJ20 or TRAJ33, and iNKT TCRs by TRAV10 paired with TRAJ18. A search of VDJdb, accessed on 1 November 2021, was run for TCRs annotated to CMV, EBV and SARS-CoV-2, with TCRs annotated for multiple antigens excluded. The public sequencing data were trimmed at Q25 with fastp and processed into clonotypes with MiXCR by TCRdb, which kept only in-frame beta chains. Each entry is one CDR3 protein sequence, shown with its most common DNA and genes. The V and J calls were determined by TCRdb, not by the authors. The sample includes thousands of distinct CDR3 sequences, with about 5% observed a single time. Around 8.8% of the sample is in the top ten clones.

V sheds 1 base and J sheds 5 bases, leaving 9 bases between their ends. CDR1 and CDR2 (SEHNR, FQNEAQ) derive from the germline V gene (reference sequence). The cysteine opens and the phenylalanine closes a CDR3 of 14 amino acids. Left in the record is the CDR3 DNA by itself, 42 bases read in frame from the first base. Taking its sample share into account, this clonotype is medium-sized (0.01 to 0.1%). This clone's antigen is unknown. Base quality data are lacking; no much larger clone is found one base away. Sequencing was done on a sample of whole blood. The V gene is TRBV7-9 and the J gene is TRBJ2-1; the D gene is not confidently resolved. The sequence came from an adult who was a healthcare worker with PCR-confirmed SARS-CoV-2 infection or an uninfected control (not recorded which). The sequenced DNA: TGTGCCAGCAGCTTAGGACGCCAGAACAATGAGCAGTTCTTC. This sequence encodes CASSLGRQNNEQFF.